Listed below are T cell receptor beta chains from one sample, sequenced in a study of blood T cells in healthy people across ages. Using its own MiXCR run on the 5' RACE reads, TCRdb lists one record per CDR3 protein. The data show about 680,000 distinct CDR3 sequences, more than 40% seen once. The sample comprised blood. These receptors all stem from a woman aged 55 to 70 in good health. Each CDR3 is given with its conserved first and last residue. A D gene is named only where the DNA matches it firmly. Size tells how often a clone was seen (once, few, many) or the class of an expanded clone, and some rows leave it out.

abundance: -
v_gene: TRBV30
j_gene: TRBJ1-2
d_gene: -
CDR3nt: TGTGCCTGGAGTGTACTGGGTGACTATGGCTACACCTTC
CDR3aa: CAWSVLGDYGYTF

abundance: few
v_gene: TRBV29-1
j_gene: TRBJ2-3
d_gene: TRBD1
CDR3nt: TGCAGCGTGCTCCGGGACAGGTTTAGGACAGATACGCAGTATTTT
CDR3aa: CSVLRDRFRTDTQYF

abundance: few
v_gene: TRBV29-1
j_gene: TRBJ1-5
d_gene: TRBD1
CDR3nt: TGCAGCGTCCAACTGGGGACAGGGCGTCAGCCCCAGCATTTT
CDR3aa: CSVQLGTGRQPQHF

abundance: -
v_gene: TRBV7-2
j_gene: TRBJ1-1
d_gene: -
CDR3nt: TGTGCCAGCAGCTTCGCCGGGAGCACTGAAGCTTTCTTT
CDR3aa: CASSFAGSTEAFF

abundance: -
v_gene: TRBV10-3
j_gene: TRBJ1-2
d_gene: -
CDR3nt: TGTGCCATCAGTGACGACAGAAACTATGGCTACACCTTC
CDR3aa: CAISDDRNYGYTF

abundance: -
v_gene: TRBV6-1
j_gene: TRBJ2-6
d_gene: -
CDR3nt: TGTGCCAGCCGCCGTGAGCCCATTCCCTCTGGGGCCAACGTCCTGACTTTC
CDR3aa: CASRREPIPSGANVLTF

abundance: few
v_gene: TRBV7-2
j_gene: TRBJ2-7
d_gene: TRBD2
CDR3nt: TGTGCCAGCAGCTCCAGCGGGGCCCTGTACGAGCAGTACTTC
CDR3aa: CASSSSGALYEQYF

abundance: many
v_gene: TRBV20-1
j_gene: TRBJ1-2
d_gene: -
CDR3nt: TGCAGTGTCAGAGCAAGCGGGGAGGCTGGCTACACCTTC
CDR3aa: CSVRASGEAGYTF

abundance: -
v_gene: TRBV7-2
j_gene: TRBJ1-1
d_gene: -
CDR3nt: TGTGCCAGCAGCTTACTCGAGATTGAAGCTTTCTTT
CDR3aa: CASSLLEIEAFF

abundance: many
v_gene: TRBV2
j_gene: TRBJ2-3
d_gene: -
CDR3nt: TGTGCCAGCATGTTCGGGGGAGTGCCAGATACGCAGTATTTT
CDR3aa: CASMFGGVPDTQYF

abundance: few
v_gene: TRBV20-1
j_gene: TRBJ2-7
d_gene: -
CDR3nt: TGCAGTGCTAGAGGGGGAGAGAGCTCCTACGAGCAGTACTTC
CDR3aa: CSARGGESSYEQYF

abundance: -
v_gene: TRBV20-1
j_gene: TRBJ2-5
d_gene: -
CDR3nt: TGCAGTGCTAGAGTGAGACTAGAGACCCAGTACTTC
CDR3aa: CSARVRLETQYF

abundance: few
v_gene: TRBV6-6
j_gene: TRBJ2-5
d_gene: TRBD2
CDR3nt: TGTGCCAGCAGTTACCCTAGCGGGAGGCCTGGGGAGACCCAGTACTTC
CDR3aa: CASSYPSGRPGETQYF

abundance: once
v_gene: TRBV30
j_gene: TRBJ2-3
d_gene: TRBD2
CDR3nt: TGTGCCTGGAGGCTAGCGGGAACAGATACGCAGTATTTT
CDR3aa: CAWRLAGTDTQYF

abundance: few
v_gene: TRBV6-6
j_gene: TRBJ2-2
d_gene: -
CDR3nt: TGTGCCAGCAGACTCCGACAAACCGCGAACACCGGGGAGCTGTTTTTT
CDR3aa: CASRLRQTANTGELFF

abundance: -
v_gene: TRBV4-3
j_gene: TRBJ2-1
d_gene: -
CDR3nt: TGCGCCAGCAGCCAAGAGAGGCAGAACAATGAGCAGTTCTTC
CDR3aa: CASSQERQNNEQFF

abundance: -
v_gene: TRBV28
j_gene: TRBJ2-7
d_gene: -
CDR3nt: TGTGCCAGCAGTTTTGGGGGGAATAAGTACGAGCAGTACTTC
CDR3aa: CASSFGGNKYEQYF

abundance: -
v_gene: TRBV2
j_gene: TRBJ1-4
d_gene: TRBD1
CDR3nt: TGTGCCAGCAGGGTTACATACAGGGGAACGAATGAAAAACTGTTTTTT
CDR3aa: CASRVTYRGTNEKLFF

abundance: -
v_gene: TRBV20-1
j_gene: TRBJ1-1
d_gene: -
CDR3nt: TGCAGTACCCCTATGAGAACAGCTAACACTGAAGCTTTCTTT
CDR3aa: CSTPMRTANTEAFF

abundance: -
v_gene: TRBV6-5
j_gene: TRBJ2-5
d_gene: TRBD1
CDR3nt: TGTGCCAGCAGTTATGACAGGGGGCAAGAGACCCAGTACTTC
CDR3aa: CASSYDRGQETQYF

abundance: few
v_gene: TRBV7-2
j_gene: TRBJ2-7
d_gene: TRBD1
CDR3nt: TGTGCCAGCAGTTACCGTCCGGGACAGGGGAACGAGCAGTACTTC
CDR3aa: CASSYRPGQGNEQYF

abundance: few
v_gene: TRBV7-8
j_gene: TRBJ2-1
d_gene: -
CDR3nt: TGTGCCAGCAGCTTACGAGGTTCCTACTACAATGAGCAGTTCTTC
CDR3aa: CASSLRGSYYNEQFF

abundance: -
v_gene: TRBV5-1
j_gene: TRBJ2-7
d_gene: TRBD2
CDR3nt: TGCGCCAGCAGCTTGGTGGGGGGGAATACCTACGAGCAGTACTTC
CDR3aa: CASSLVGGNTYEQYF

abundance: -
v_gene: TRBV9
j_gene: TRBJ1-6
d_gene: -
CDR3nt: TGTGCCAGCAGCAAGGAAGATAGACAGGCGAGCTCCTATAATTCACCCCTCCACTTT
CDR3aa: CASSKEDRQASSYNSPLHF

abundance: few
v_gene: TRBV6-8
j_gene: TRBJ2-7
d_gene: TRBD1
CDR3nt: TGTGCCAGCACCCTCTCCGGGACAGGGTACGAGCAGTACTTC
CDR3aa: CASTLSGTGYEQYF

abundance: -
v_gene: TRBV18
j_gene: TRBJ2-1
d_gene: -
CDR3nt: TGTGCCAGCTCGCTGACTCGCCTAGCAGGCGATGAGCAGTTCTTC
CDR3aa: CASSLTRLAGDEQFF

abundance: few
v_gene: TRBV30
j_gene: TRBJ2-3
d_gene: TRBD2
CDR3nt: TGTGCCGTTTCTAGCGGGTTACCTACGGATACGCAGTATTTT
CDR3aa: CAVSSGLPTDTQYF

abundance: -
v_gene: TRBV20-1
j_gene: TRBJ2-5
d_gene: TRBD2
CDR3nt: TGCAGTGCTAGAGGTGGATTAGCGGGAGGGCCGGGCCAAGAGACCCAGTACTTC
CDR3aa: CSARGGLAGGPGQETQYF

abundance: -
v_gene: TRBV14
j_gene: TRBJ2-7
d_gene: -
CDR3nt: TGTGCCAGCAGCCAAAGGCAGGGGTACTACGAGCAGTACTTC
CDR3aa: CASSQRQGYYEQYF

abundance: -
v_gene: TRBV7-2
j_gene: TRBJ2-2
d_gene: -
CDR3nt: TGTGCCAGCAGCTTATACTCAGGGGAAAGCGGGGAGCTGTTTTTT
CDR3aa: CASSLYSGESGELFF

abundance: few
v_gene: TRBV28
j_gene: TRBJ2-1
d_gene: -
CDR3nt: TGTGCCAGCAGGATCTTTGTTGACGCCGAGCAGTTCTTC
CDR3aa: CASRIFVDAEQFF

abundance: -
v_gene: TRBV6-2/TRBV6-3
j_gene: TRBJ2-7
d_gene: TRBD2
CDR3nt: TGTGCCAGCAGTTACTCGAAACTAGCGGGCTCCTACGAGCAGTACTTC
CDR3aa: CASSYSKLAGSYEQYF

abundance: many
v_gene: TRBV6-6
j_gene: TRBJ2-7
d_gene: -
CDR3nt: TGTGCCAGCAGTACAGGACCCAACGAGCAGTACTTC
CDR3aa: CASSTGPNEQYF

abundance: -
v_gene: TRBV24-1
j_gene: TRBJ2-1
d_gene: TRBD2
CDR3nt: TGTGCCGCCCGTAGCGGGACTGGGAACTACAATGAGCAGTTCTTC
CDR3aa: CAARSGTGNYNEQFF

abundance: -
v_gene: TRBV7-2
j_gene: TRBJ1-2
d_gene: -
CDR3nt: TGTGCCAGCAGCTTAGGAACGACAGTGGCTGGCTACACCTTC
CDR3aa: CASSLGTTVAGYTF

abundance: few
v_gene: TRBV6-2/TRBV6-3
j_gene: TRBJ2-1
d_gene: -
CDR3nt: TGTGCCAGCAGTTACTCGGACAACAATGAGCAGTTCTTC
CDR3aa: CASSYSDNNEQFF

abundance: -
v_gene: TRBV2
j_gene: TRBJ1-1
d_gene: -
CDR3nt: TGTGCCAGCAGCGTACAGATGGCCAGTGAAGCTTTCTTT
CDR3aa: CASSVQMASEAFF

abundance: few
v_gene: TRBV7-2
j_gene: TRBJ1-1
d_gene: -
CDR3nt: TGTGCCAGCAGCTTATTGGCGTCGGCTGAAGCTTTCTTT
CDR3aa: CASSLLASAEAFF

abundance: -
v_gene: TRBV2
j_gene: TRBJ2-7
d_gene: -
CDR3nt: TGTGCCAGTCAAGGGACACTAATCTACGAGCAGTACTTC
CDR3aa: CASQGTLIYEQYF

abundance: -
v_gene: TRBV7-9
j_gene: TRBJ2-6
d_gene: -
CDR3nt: TGTGCCAGCAGCTCTACAGGGAACTCTGGGGCCAACGTCCTGACTTTC
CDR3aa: CASSSTGNSGANVLTF

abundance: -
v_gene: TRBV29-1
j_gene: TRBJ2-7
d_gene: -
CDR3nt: TGCAGCGTTGAAGTAACCAATGAGCAGTACTTC
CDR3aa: CSVEVTNEQYF

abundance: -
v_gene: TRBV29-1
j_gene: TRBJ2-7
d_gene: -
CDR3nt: TGCAGCGTTGAAGGTGGAGGTGTCTCCCAATCTCTTTACAATGAGCAGTACTTC
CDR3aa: CSVEGGGVSQSLYNEQYF

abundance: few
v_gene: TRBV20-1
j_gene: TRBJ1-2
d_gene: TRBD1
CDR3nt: TGCAGTGCTAACCAGGACAGGGGGCTTTATGGCTACACCTTC
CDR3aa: CSANQDRGLYGYTF

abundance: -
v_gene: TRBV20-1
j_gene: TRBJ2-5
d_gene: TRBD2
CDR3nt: TGCAGTGCTAGGGCTCCTAGCGGGAGCTCCTACAATGAGCAGTACTTC
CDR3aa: CSARAPSGSSYNEQYF

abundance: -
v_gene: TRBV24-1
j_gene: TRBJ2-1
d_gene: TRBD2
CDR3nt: TGTGCCACCAGTGATGGACTAGCGGGAGTTAATGAGCAGTTCTTC
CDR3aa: CATSDGLAGVNEQFF

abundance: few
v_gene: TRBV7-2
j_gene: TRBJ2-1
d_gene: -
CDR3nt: TGTGCCAGCAGCGCGTATAGCGTCGGTGAGCAGTTCTTC
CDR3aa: CASSAYSVGEQFF

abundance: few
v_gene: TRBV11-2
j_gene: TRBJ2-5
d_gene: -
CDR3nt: TGTGCCAGCGGCACTCAGGGGGGGCAAGAGACCCAGTACTTC
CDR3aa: CASGTQGGQETQYF

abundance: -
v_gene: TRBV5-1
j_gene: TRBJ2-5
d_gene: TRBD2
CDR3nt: TGCGCCAGCAGCTTGGGTCCTAGCGGGAGGAGCAGTGAGACCCAGTACTTC
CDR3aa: CASSLGPSGRSSETQYF

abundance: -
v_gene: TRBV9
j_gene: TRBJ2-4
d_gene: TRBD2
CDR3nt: TGTGCCAGCAGCGCGGGACTAGCGGGAAACATTCAGTACTTC
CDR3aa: CASSAGLAGNIQYF

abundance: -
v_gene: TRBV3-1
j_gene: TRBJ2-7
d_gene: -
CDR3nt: TGTGCCAGCAGCTATTACAGGGAATGGGAGCAGTACTTC
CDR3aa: CASSYYREWEQYF

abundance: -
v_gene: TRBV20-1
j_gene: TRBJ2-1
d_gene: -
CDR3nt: TGCAGTGCTAGAGATCTCTCCGGGGACGGGAATGAGCAGTTCTTC
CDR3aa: CSARDLSGDGNEQFF

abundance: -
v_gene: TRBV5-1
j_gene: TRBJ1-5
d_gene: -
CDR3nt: TGCGCCAGCAGCTTGGGGGATGCAGGGTACCAAGATCAGCCCCAGCATTTT
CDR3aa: CASSLGDAGYQDQPQHF

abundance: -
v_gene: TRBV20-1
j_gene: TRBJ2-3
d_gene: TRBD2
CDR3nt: TGCAGTGCTAGAGATCCAAGCGGGAGCACGGATACGCAGTATTTT
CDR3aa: CSARDPSGSTDTQYF

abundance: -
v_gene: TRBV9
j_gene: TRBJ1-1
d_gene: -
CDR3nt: TGTGCCAGCAGCGTAGTGGGGGAGAACACTGAAGCTTTCTTT
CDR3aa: CASSVVGENTEAFF

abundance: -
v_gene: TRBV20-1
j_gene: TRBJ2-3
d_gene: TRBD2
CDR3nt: TGCAGTGCTAGAGATCGACTAGCTGCCGCAGATACGCAGTATTTT
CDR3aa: CSARDRLAAADTQYF

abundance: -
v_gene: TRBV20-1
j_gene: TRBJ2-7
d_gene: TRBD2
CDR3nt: TGCAGTGCTAGTTTGCGGGAGGGCAGGTACGAGCGGTACTTC
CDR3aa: CSASLREGRYERYF

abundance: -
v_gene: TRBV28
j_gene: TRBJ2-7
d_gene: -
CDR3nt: TGTGCCAGCAGTTTGTCGGGGCAGGCTCGGCCTGAGCAGTACTTC
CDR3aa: CASSLSGQARPEQYF

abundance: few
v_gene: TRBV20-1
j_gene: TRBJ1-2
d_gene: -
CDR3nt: TGCAGTGCTAGATCAGGGGCCTTGTTCTATGGCTACACCTTC
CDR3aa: CSARSGALFYGYTF

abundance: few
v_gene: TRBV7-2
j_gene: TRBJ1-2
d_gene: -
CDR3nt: TGTGCCAGCAGCACCAGCGGGGGTGTTAGGGTAGGCTACACCTTC
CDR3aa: CASSTSGGVRVGYTF